Following are 13 T cell receptor beta chains from one sample sequenced in a study of a mutant IDH1 vaccine in newly diagnosed glioma. No antigen is known for these receptors. Profiling relied on immunoSEQ multiplex PCR, and the TCRdb table lists in-frame clones only, not all of them. This sample yields over 45,000 clones, of which 92% are seen a single time; 2.3% belongs to the top ten. Regarding time point: week 35, safety follow-up. A 20-mer mutant IDH1 peptide at 300 ug was injected subcutaneously with topical imiquimod. This specimen consisted of PBMCs, obtained from a glioma patient whose treatment included an IDH1 peptide vaccine. All receptors come from a man aged 45-65 years with glioma.

The gene calls are TRBV9 and TRBJ2-2, with 8 bases identical to TRBD1. This CDR3 is 16 amino acids long. V lost 4 bases, J lost 6 bases, and 11 bases stayed unmatched. Germline V lookup: CDR1 SGDLS, CDR2 YYNGEE. The DNA for the CDR3 is TGTGCCAGCAGCCCCCAGGAACAGGGGGTAGCCGGGGAGCTGTTTTTT. Protein: CASSPQEQGVAGELFF.

This clone was counted a single time. A junction end diverges from the germline sequence, so it may reflect a read error. The chain combines TRBV2 with TRBJ2-2, with D possibly matching TRBD1 (5 bases). Germline-derived CDR1 and CDR2 are SNHLY and FYNNEI. The CDR3 is 14 residues long. This CDR3 is CAGRAGTAAGELFF. The CDR3 nucleotides are TGTGCCGGCAGGGCCGGTACAGCCGCCGGGGAGCTGTTTTTT. Looking up the rest from reference TRBV2 and TRBJ2-2 gives the full variable domain: EPEVTQTPSHQVTQMGQEVILRCVPISNHLYFYWYRQILGQKVEFLVSFYNNEISEKSEIFDDQFSVERPDGSNFTLKIRSTKLEDSAMYFCAGRAGTAAGELFFGEGSRLTVL.

The chain joins TRBV5-1 to TRBJ2-7, with 10 bases fitting TRBD1. Germline CDR1 is SGHRS and CDR2 is YFSETQ. This CDR3 comprises 13 residues. V lost 6 bases, J lost 2 bases, and 2 bases stayed unmatched. CDR3 DNA: TGCGCCAGCACCGGGACAGGGGCCTACGAGCAGTACTTC. The encoded protein is CASTGTGAYEQYF.

This chain links TRBV28 with TRBJ2-5; possibly TRBD2 for D (5 bases). Germline loops: CDR1 MDHEN, CDR2 SYDVKM. CDR3 length: 15 residues. V shed 4 bases and J shed 4 bases, with 16 bases lying between them. The CDR3 spells CASSSFGLLGETQYF. The CDR3 nucleotides read TGTGCCAGCAGTTCCTTCGGACTCCTAGGAGAGACCCAGTACTTC.

CDR3 in DNA: TGCGCCAGCAGCCAAGAGGGGCGCGGGGGGGCCGGAGATACGCAGTATTTT. Its protein is CASSQEGRGGAGDTQYF. The chain uses TRBV4-1 and TRBJ2-3; 9 bases map to TRBD2. Losses at the gene ends were 0 bases for V and 5 bases for J; bases not matched to a gene: 9. Germline values: CDR1 MGHRA, CDR2 YSYEKL. This CDR3 region has 17 residues.

This chain uses TRBV4-1 with TRBJ2-7, with D perhaps matching TRBD2 (5 bases). Germline lookup yields CDR1 MGHRA and CDR2 YSYEKL. V gave up 3 bases and J gave up 3 bases, with 9 bases separating them. The CDR3 covers 13 residues. The CDR3 spells CASSHDGLYEQYF. The DNA of the CDR3 is TGCGCCAGCAGCCACGACGGACTCTACGAGCAGTACTTC.

The chain carries TRBV19 and TRBJ2-7, with a weak D call TRBD1 (6 bases). Trimming removed 5 bases at V and 4 bases at J, with 15 bases between. This CDR3 is built from 14 residues. The germline V gene encodes CDR1 LNHDA and CDR2 SQIVND (reference sequence). The CDR3 loop is CASSPRGFGYEQYF. CDR3 nucleotide sequence: TGTGCCAGTAGTCCCAGGGGTTTTGGGTACGAGCAGTACTTC. The full variable domain, completed using reference TRBV19 and TRBJ2-7, is DGGITQSPKYLFRKEGQNVTLSCEQNLNHDAMYWYRQDPGQGLRLIYYSQIVNDFQKGDIAEGYSVSREKKESFPLTVTSAQKNPTAFYLCASSPRGFGYEQYFGPGTRLTVT.

The chain recombines TRBV4-2 with TRBJ2-3; no clear D. Germline CDR1 reads LGHNA; CDR2 reads YNFKEQ. The CDR3 extends over 14 amino acids. V was shortened by 0 bases and J by 4 bases, with 8 bases between the two germline ends. The chain's CDR3 is CASSQEHGPDTQYF. The CDR3 DNA reads TGTGCCAGCAGCCAAGAGCATGGGCCAGATACGCAGTATTTT.

The chain couples TRBV4-1 to TRBJ1-3; D uncertain. In germline, CDR1 is MGHRA, CDR2 YSYEKL. The V end lost 4 bases, the J end lost 0 bases, and 10 bases lay between the germline ends. There are 15 residues in the CDR3. As DNA, the CDR3 is TGCGCCAGCAGCCCCCCTGGAAGCTCTGGAAACACCATATATTTT. Translating gives CASSPPGSSGNTIYF.

This clone has only one observation. CDR3 coding DNA: TGTGCCAGCAGTGAATTGGGTTCTAATGAAAAACTGTTTTTT. Translated, it gives CASSELGSNEKLFF. V is TRBV6-1 and J is TRBJ1-4, with D unresolved. The CDR3 contains 14 residues. Germline V gene lookup returns CDR1 MNHNS and CDR2 SASEGT. Between the trimmed V and J ends, which lost 2 bases and 3 bases, there was a span of 7 bases.

This clone was detected only once. The genes are TRBV2 and TRBJ2-7, with 11 bases identical to TRBD2. With V trimmed by 3 bases and J by 3 bases, 4 bases remained unmatched. Germline V CDR1 and CDR2: SNHLY, FYNNEI. This CDR3 has 15 amino acids. CDR3 coding DNA: TGTGCCAGCAGTGATACTAGCGGGAGCAGCTACGAGCAGTACTTC. It yields the protein CASSDTSGSSYEQYF.

Written as DNA, the CDR3 is TGTGCCAGCAGTTTAAGGCCCACACAACTCTCCTACGAGCAGTACTTC. It encodes CASSLRPTQLSYEQYF. The genes are TRBV27 and TRBJ2-7; no clear D. Germline CDR1 is MNHEY and CDR2 is SMNVEV (reference sequence). This CDR3 has 16 amino acids. Trimming removed 2 bases at V and 0 bases at J, with 14 bases between.

The CDR3 DNA reads TGTGCCAGCAGTGGCCGGGGACAGGGCTACGAGCAGTACTTC. As protein: CASSGRGQGYEQYF. The V gene is TRBV25-1, the J gene TRBJ2-7; 9 bases are a match to TRBD1. Trimming at V came to 4 bases and at J to 3 bases, leaving 4 bases not matched to a gene. Germline CDR1 and CDR2: MGHDK and SYGVNS. This CDR3 region has 14 residues.